This T cell receptor beta chain comes out of a study of blood T cell repertoires in COVID-19 (dated by TCRdb to 2020 to 2022). Regarding the complete study: Collaborator samples came from the United States, Italy and Spain and covered acute and convalescent phases of COVID-19. A freely available public database, intended as a resource for researchers studying the immune response to SARS-CoV-2, is where the repertoires were released. The dataset comprised deeply sampled blood TCRbeta repertoires from subjects exposed to, actively infected with, or recovered from COVID-19. The prospective study material was composed of cDNA or gDNA derived from T cells, B-cell-depleted T cells, or PBMCs. Sample metadata almost always included a de-identified subject ID, COVID-19 status, age in years and sex. Where HLA class I and class II types were available, the types were taken from metadata supplied by the sample provider, not from assay-based typing. The samples were drawn from two sources: the first 160 participants of the ongoing ImmuneRACE study, and some 1,300 subjects contributed by 6 global collaborators. Paper-wide results and their limitations: Clinical and demographic metadata were provided uncurated, with the amount varying by source and participant.

Whole blood was collected in K2EDTA tubes by collaborating institutions according to the institutions' own protocols. For TCRbeta analysis, collaborators shipped samples in one of three forms: frozen whole blood, isolated PBMCs, or DNA extracted from either of those sample types. There are 19 amino acids in the CDR3, from cysteine to phenylalanine inclusive. Only the CDR3 portion is preserved as DNA: 57 bases, with reading frame beginning at the first base. The immunoSEQ Assay, a bias-controlled multiplex PCR, was used to amplify TCRbeta CDR3 regions from genomic DNA. Turning to the authors' computational methods: Within the assay, amplification of reference gene primers was used to estimate how many nucleated cells each sample contained. To quantify the absolute abundance of each unique TCRbeta CDR3 rearrangement, sequence reads were collapsed and filtered. For each sample, productive Simpson clonality was calculated by taking the square root of Simpson's diversity index across productive rearrangements. TCRdb took this table from immuneACCESS and kept in-frame rearrangements with V and J called. Such tables lack part of the clones; where checked against another copy, unresolved V genes explain under half of the gap, and the rest is unexplained. The V and J calls and clone size were taken over from that table, and D and trimming were inferred from the DNA. Across this sample there are 220,000 or so clones, with just under 85% seen only once. Under 2% of the sample comes from the top ten.

Points on this clone: The antigen it recognizes is unknown. No base quality information exists; no much larger clone differs at one position.

The sequence links TRBV21-1 to TRBJ2-1; the table calls TRBD1, which could not be checked here. TRBV21-1 constitutes a pseudogene. The clonotype was recovered from a woman older than 75 with acute or convalescent COVID-19. The sample was peripheral blood. The sequenced DNA: TGTGCCAGCACCTCGGACAGGGGCTTAAGACTTAGCTCCTACAATGAGCAGTTCTTC. Its amino acids are CASTSDRGLRLSSYNEQFF.